This TCR beta chain stems from a study of CD8+ T cells in alopecia areata. The sorting of PBMCs gave CD4+ and CD8+ T cells. Extraction and reverse transcription of RNA yielded cDNA as the sequencing template. Sequencing used immunoSEQ multiplex PCR; TCRdb keeps in-frame clones, though not all of them. The data contain more than 100,000 clones, approximately 52% of them singletons. The CDR3 length is 16 residues. Germline values: CDR1 SEHNR, CDR2 FQNEAQ (reference sequence). J gave up 1 base and V 4 bases, and 4 bases lay outside the gene matches. The chain combines TRBV7-9 with TRBJ2-5, with 12 positions matching TRBD2. Sample: CD4+ T cells sorted from blood. This clonotype originated in a human donor in good health. The CDR3 DNA is TGTGCCAGCAGCTCTAGACTAGCGGGGGCCCAAGAGACCCAGTACTTC. This translates into CASSSRLAGAQETQYF.